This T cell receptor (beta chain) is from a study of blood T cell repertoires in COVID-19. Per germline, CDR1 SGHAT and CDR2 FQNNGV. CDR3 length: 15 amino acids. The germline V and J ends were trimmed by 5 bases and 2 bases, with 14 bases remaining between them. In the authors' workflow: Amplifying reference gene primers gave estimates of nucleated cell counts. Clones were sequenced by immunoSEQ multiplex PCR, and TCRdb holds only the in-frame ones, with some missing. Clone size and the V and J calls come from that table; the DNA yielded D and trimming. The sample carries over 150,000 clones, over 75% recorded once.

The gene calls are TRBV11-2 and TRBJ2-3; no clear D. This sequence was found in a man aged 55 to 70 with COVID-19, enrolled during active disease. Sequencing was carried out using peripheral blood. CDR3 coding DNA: TGTGCCAGCAGCCCTGGGCCGGTTAACACAGATACGCAGTATTTT. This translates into CASSPGPVNTDTQYF.